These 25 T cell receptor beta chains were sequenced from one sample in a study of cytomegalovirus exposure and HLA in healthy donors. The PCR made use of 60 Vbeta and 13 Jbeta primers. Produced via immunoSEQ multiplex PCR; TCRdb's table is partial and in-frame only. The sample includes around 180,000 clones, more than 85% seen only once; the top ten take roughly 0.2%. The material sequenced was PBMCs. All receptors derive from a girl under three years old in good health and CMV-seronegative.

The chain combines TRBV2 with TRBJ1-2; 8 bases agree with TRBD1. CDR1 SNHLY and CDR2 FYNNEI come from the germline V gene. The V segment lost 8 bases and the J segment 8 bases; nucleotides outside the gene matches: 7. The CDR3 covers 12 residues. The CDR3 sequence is CASARTGTGYTF. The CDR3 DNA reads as TGTGCCAGCGCCCGGACAGGGACCGGCTACACCTTC.

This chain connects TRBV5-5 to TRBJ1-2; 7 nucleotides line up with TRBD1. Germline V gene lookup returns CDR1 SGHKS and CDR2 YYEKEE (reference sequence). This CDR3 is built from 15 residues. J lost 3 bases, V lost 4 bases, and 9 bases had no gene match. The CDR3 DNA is TGTGCCAGCAGCCAAGACCCGACAGGGTACTATGGCTACACCTTC. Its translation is CASSQDPTGYYGYTF.

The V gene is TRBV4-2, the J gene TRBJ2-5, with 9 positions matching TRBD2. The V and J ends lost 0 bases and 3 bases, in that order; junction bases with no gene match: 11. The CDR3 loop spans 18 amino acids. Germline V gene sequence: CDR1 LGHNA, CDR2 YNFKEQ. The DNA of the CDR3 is TGTGCCAGCAGCCAAGATGCTAGCGGGGATTGGTGGGAAGAGACCCAGTACTTC. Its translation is CASSQDASGDWWEETQYF.

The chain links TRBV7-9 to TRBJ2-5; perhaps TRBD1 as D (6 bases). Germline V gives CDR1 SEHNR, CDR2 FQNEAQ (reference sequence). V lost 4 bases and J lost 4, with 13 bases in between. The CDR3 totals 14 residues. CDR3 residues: CASSSYRARETQYF. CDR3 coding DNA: TGTGCCAGCAGCTCATACAGGGCTAGAGAGACCCAGTACTTC.

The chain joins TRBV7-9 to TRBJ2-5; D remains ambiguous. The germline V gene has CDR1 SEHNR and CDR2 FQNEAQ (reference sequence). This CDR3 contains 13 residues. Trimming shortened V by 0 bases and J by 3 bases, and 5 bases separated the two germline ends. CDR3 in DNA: TGTGCCAGCAGCTTAGCGCAGGAAGAGACCCAGTACTTC. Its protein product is CASSLAQEETQYF.

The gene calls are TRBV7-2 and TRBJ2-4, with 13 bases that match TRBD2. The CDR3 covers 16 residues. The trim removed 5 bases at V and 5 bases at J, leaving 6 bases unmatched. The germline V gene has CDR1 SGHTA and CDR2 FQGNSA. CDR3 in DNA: TGTGCCAGCAGCCCCCGACTAGCGGGGGGCCAAAACATTCAGTACTTC. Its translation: CASSPRLAGGQNIQYF. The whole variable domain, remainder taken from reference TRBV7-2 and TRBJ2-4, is GAGVSQSPSNKVTEKGKDVELRCDPISGHTALYWYRQSLGQGLEFLIYFQGNSAPDKSGLPSDRFSAERTGGSVSTLTIQRTQQEDSAVYLCASSPRLAGGQNIQYFGAGTRLSVL.

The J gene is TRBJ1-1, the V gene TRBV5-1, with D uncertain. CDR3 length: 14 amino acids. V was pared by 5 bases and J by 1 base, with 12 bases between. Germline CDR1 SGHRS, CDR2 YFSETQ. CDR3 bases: TGCGCCAGCAGGCGGAGGGAAGGGAACACTGAAGCTTTCTTT. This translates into CASRRREGNTEAFF. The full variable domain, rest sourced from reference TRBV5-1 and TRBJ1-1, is KAGVTQTPRYLIKTRGQQVTLSCSPISGHRSVSWYQQTPGQGLQFLFEYFSETQRNKGNFPGRFSGRQFSNSRSEMNVSTLELGDSALYLCASRRREGNTEAFFGQGTRLTVV.

CDR3 nucleotide sequence: TGTGCCAGCAGCTCAAATGGGTACCGGGAGCTTTATAGCAATCAGCCCCAGCATTTT. Protein sequence: CASSSNGYRELYSNQPQHF. V and J are TRBV5-4 and TRBJ1-5; unclear D gene. From germline, CDR1 is SGHNT and CDR2 YYREEE (reference sequence). Trimming took 3 bases from V and 0 from J, leaving 22 bases between them. The CDR3 length is 19 residues.

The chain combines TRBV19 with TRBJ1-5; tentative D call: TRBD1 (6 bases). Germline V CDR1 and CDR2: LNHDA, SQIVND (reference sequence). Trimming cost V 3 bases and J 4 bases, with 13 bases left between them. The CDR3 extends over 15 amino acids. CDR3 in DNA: TGTGCCAGTAGTATGCGAGGGCAGGGGAATCAGCCCCAGCATTTT. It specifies CASSMRGQGNQPQHF.

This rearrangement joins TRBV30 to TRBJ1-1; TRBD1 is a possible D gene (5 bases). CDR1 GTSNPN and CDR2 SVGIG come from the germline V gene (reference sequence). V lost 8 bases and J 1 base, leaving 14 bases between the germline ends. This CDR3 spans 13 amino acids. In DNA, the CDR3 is TGTGCCCGAAACAGGTTAGCGAACACTGAAGCTTTCTTT. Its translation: CARNRLANTEAFF. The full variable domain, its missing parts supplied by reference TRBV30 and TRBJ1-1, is SQTIHQWPATLVQPVGSPLSLECTVEGTSNPNLYWYRQAAGRGLQLLFYSVGIGQISSEVPQNLSASRPQDRQFILSSKKLLLSDSGFYLCARNRLANTEAFFGQGTRLTVV.

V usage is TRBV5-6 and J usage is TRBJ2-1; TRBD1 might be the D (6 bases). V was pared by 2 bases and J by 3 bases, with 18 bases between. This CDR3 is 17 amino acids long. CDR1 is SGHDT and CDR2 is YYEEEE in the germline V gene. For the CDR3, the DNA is TGTGCCAGCAGCTTTTCCATAACGGGACACTTCTACAATGAGCAGTTCTTC. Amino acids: CASSFSITGHFYNEQFF.

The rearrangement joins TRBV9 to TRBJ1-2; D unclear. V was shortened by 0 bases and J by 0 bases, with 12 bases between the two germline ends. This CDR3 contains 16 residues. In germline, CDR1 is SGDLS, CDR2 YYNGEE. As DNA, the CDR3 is TGTGCCAGCAGCGTAGTTGATGGCAGTGCTAACTATGGCTACACCTTC. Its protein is CASSVVDGSANYGYTF.

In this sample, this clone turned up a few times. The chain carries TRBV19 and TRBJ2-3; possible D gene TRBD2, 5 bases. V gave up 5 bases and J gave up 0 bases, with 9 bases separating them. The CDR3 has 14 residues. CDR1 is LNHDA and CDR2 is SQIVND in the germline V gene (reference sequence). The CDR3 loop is CASSQLESTDTQYF. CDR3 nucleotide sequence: TGTGCCAGTAGTCAACTAGAGAGCACAGATACGCAGTATTTT.

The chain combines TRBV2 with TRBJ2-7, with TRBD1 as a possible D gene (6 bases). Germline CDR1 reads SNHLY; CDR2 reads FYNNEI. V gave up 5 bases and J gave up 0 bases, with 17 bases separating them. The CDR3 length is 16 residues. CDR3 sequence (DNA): TGTGCCAGCAGTTCCCTCTCAGGGGTTTCCTCCTACGAGCAGTACTTC. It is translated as CASSSLSGVSSYEQYF.

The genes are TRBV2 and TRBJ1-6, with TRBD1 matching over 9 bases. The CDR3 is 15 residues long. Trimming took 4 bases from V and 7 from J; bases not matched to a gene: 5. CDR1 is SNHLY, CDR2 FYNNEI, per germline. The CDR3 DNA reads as TGTGCCAGCAGTGCGGGACAGGGAGGAAATTCACCCCTCCACTTT. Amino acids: CASSAGQGGNSPLHF.

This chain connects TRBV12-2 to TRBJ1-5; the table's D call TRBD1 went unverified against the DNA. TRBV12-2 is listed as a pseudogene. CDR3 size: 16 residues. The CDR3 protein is CASRSPGQADNQPQHF. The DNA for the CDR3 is TGTGCAAGTCGCTCTCCGGGACAGGCTGATAATCAGCCCCAGCATTTT.

CDR3 protein: CASSLALGREQYF. In nucleotides, the CDR3 is TGTGCCAGCAGCTTAGCGCTGGGGAGGGAGCAGTACTTC. V usage is TRBV7-6 and J usage is TRBJ2-7, with D perhaps TRBD2 (6 bases). The V and J ends lost 0 bases and 7 bases respectively, with 10 bases between them. In germline, CDR1 is SGHVS, CDR2 FNYEAQ. The CDR3 consists of 13 residues. The variable domain in full, completed from reference TRBV7-6 and TRBJ2-7, reads GAGVSQSPRYKVTKRGQDVALRCDPISGHVSLYWYRQALGQGPEFLTYFNYEAQQDKSGLPNDRFSAERPEGSISTLTIQRTEQRDSAMYRCASSLALGREQYFGPGTRLTVT.

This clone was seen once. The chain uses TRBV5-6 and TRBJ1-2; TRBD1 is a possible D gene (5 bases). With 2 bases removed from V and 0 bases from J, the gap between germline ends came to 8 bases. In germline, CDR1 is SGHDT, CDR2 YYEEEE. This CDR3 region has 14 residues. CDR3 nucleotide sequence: TGTGCCAGCAGCTTTGACAGAGCTAACTATGGCTACACCTTC. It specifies CASSFDRANYGYTF.

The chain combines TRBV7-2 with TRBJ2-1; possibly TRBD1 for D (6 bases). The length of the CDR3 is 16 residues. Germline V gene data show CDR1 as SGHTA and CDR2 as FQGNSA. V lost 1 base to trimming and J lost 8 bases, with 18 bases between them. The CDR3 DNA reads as TGTGCCAGCAGCTTAGAAGGGGGTAGGAGTGGGCATGAGCAGTTCTTC. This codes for CASSLEGGRSGHEQFF.

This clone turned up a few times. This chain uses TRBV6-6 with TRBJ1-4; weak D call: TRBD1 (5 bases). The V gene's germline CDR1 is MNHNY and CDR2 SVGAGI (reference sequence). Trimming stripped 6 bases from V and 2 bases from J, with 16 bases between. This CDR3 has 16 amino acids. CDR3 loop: CASSPLTGPTNEKLFF. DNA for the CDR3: TGTGCCAGCAGCCCTCTAACAGGTCCCACTAATGAAAAACTGTTTTTT.

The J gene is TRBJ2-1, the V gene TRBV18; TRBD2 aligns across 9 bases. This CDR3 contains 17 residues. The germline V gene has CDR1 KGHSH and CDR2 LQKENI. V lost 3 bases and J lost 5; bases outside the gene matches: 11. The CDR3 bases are TGTGCCAGCTCACCCCCCGCCCGACTAGCGGTAAACAATGAGCAGTTCTTC. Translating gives CASSPPARLAVNNEQFF.

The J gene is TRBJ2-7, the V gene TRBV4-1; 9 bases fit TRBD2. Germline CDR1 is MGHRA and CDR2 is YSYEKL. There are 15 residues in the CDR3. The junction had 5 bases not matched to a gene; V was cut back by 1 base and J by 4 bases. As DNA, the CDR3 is TGCGCCAGCAGCCAAGGTACTAGCGGGTTATACGAGCAGTACTTC. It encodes CASSQGTSGLYEQYF.

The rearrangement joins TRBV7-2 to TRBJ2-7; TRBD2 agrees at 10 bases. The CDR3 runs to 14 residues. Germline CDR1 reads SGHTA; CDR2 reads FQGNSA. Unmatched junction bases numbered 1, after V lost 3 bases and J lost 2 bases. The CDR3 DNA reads TGTGCCAGCAGCTTTAGCGGGAGGCCCTACGAGCAGTACTTC. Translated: CASSFSGRPYEQYF.

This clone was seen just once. CDR3 residues: CASSLGSGGDTQYF. The CDR3 DNA sequence: TGTGCCAGCAGCTTGGGGAGTGGGGGGGATACGCAGTATTTT. The V and J genes are TRBV7-6 and TRBJ2-3; D is perhaps TRBD2 (6 bases). The germline gives CDR1 SGHVS, CDR2 FNYEAQ. V lost 3 bases and J 6 bases, leaving 13 bases between the germline ends. CDR3 length: 14 residues.

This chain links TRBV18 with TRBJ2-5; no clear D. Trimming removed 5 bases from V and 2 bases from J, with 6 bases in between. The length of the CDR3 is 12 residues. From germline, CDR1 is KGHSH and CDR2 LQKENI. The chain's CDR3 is CASSARQETQYF. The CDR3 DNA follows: TGTGCCAGCTCAGCCAGACAAGAGACCCAGTACTTC.